This T cell receptor beta chain was profiled in a study of siplizumab effects on memory and regulatory T cells. Broader study findings: Both greater diversity than memory cells and a major contribution to the alloresponse seemed to characterize naive T cells. With siplizumab, Treg-derived clones averaged about 71% of mappable alloreactive CD4+ clones, versus roughly 27% in controls.

Germline V gives CDR1 MNHEY, CDR2 SVGAGI. V lost 6 bases to trimming and J lost 7 bases; unmatched junction nucleotides: 8. The CDR3 covers 14 residues. Each sample had about 10^5 TCR templates assayed. Only in-frame clones appear in the TCRdb table, and some are missing; sequencing was by immunoSEQ multiplex PCR. The sample yields tens of thousands of clones, around 97% seen once. TEMRA, effector memory, memory and naive subsets, all unstimulated, were sequenced in a few donor pairs. As to this clone: The antigen remains unidentified.

The chain uses TRBV6-5 and TRBJ1-4, with 7 bases identical to TRBD1. The sequence was collected from a human donor in good health. Sequenced: naive CD4+ T cells sorted from blood. The CDR3 loop reads CASSGPGQVEKLFF. In DNA, the CDR3 is TGTGCCAGCAGCGGCCCTGGACAGGTTGAAAAACTGTTTTTT.